This T cell receptor (beta chain) was obtained from a study of cytomegalovirus exposure and HLA in healthy donors. Study-level points and caveats: Most subjects had HLA-A and HLA-B alleles reportedly predicted accurately by TCR beta sequences. Per a later analysis, HLA-associated TCR beta chains showed more clonal expansion than other, equally common TCR beta chains.

PCR primers comprised 60 Vbeta and 13 Jbeta primers. Produced via immunoSEQ multiplex PCR; TCRdb's table is partial and in-frame only. The table includes about 100,000 clones, 65% to 75% detected once. Points on this clone: Its antigen remains unidentified.

V dropped 8 bases and J dropped 5; count of bases not matched to a gene: 8. The CDR3 extends over 13 amino acids. In germline, CDR1 is MNHNS, CDR2 SASEGT. It was healthy bone marrow donors who served as donors. Donors had nominal health at sampling but likely had unrecorded immune exposures. This TCR came from a woman aged 40 to 55 in good health and CMV-seronegative. Sequencing was performed on PBMCs. This rearrangement joins TRBV6-1 to TRBJ1-2, with 7 bases lining up with TRBD1. For the CDR3, the DNA is TGTGCCAGCGGACAGGAGAAATATTATGGCTACACCTTC. Its protein is CASGQEKYYGYTF.